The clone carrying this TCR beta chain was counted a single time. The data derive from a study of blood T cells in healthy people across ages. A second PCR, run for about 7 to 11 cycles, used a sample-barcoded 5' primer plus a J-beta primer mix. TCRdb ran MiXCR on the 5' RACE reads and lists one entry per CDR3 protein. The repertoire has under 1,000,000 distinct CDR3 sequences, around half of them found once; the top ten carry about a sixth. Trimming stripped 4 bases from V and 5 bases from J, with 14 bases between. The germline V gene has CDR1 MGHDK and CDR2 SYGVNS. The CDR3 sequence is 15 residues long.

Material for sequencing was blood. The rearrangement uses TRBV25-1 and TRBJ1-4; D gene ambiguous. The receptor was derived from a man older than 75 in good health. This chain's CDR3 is CASSGYRGPNEKLFF. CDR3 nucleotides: TGTGCCAGCAGTGGATACCGAGGACCAAATGAAAAACTGTTTTTT.